A selection of T cell receptor beta chains follows, all from one sample in a study of blood T cell repertoires in COVID-19. Clones were read by immunoSEQ multiplex PCR, and TCRdb kept only the in-frame ones, dropping some. The table includes roughly 62,000 clones, around 84% detected once. The specimen was peripheral blood. The receptors derive from a human donor with active COVID-19. The donor label of this sample is uncertain. Both conserved end residues are part of each CDR3. The D gene is left open where the match is weak. Part of the rows lack a size; the others show once, few, many or a class for expanded clones.

NA	TRBJ2-7	TRBD2	TRBV11-1	TGTGCCAGCAGCTTACTAGCGGGAACCTACGAGCAGTACTTC	CASSLLAGTYEQYF
NA	TRBJ1-5	TRBD1	TRBV6-2/TRBV6-3	TGTGCCAGCAGTTCCGCCTTGGGACAGGGGTTAAATCAGCCCCAGCATTTT	CASSSALGQGLNQPQHF
NA	TRBJ2-5	TRBD2	TRBV29-1	TGCAGCGTTGGACTAGCGGGAGGTTCGGGAGGCGAGACCCAGTACTTC	CSVGLAGGSGGETQYF
once	TRBJ2-6	NA	TRBV6-5	TGTGCCAGCAGACCGAGCTCTGGGGCCAACGTCCTGACTTTC	CASRPSSGANVLTF
few	TRBJ2-5	TRBD2	TRBV10-1	TGCGCCAGCAGTGAAGGAGCGGGGGGGCTGTACCAAGAGACCCAGTACTTC	CASSEGAGGLYQETQYF
NA	TRBJ1-1	NA	TRBV3-1/TRBV3-2	TGTGCCAGCAGCCCAAGGGGAGGGACTGAAGCTTTCTTT	CASSPRGGTEAFF
NA	TRBJ2-4	TRBD1	TRBV19	TGTGCCAGTAGTATAGCGACAGGGGTGGGTTTAGTCAAAAACATTCAGTACTTC	CASSIATGVGLVKNIQYF
few	TRBJ1-5	TRBD1	TRBV12-5	TGTGCTAGTGGTCCCGACCCGACAGGGGTAGGGAATCAGCCCCAGCATTTT	CASGPDPTGVGNQPQHF
NA	TRBJ1-5	NA	TRBV5-6	TGTGCCAGCAGCTTTAGGGGATTCGGTCAGCCCCAGCATTTT	CASSFRGFGQPQHF
NA	TRBJ1-1	NA	TRBV9	TGTGCCAGCAGCCTAGGACAGTTCATGAACACTGAAGCTTTCTTT	CASSLGQFMNTEAFF
NA	TRBJ2-7	TRBD2	TRBV28	TGTGCCAGCAGACTAGCGGGACGGGCCGAGCAGTACTTC	CASRLAGRAEQYF
NA	TRBJ2-7	TRBD1	TRBV7-2	TGTGCCAGCAGCCTTAGACAGGGCCCTTCCTACGAGCAGTACTTC	CASSLRQGPSYEQYF
NA	TRBJ2-2	TRBD2	TRBV24-1	TGTGCCACCAGTGATACGGGGACTAGCGGGACCGGGGAGCTGTTTTTT	CATSDTGTSGTGELFF
few	TRBJ1-4	NA	TRBV12-2	TGTGCAAGTCGCTTAGGACAGTCGAATGAAAAACTGTTTTTT	CASRLGQSNEKLFF
NA	TRBJ1-2	NA	TRBV6-5	TGTGCCAGCAGTTCACGGCAGAGGGATGGCTACACCTTC	CASSSRQRDGYTF
once	TRBJ2-3	TRBD1	TRBV27	TGTGCCAGCAGTTTAAGTGGGACAGGGGGCGCAGATACGCAGTATTTT	CASSLSGTGGADTQYF
few	TRBJ2-7	TRBD1	TRBV5-4	TGTGCCAGCAGCTTCCTGGGACAGGCTTCCTTC	CASSFLGQASF
once	TRBJ2-7	TRBD1	TRBV27	TGTGCCAGCAGTTTATTCGCCCGGGGGGACAGGGGTTCCTACGAGCAGTACTTC	CASSLFARGDRGSYEQYF
NA	TRBJ2-1	NA	TRBV6-5	TGTGCCAGCAAGGGGACACCAAGATACAATGAGCAGTTCTTC	CASKGTPRYNEQFF
NA	TRBJ2-7	TRBD1	TRBV7-9	TGTGCCAGCTCACCTCGGACAGGGACCCCCCACGAGCAGTACTTC	CASSPRTGTPHEQYF
NA	TRBJ2-1	NA	TRBV2	TGTGCCAGCAGTGAGGTGGGAGGTGCCTACAATGAGCAGTTCTTC	CASSEVGGAYNEQFF
NA	TRBJ1-2	TRBD1	TRBV5-1	TGCGCCAGCAGCTTGGGGACAGGGACTGGCTACACCTTC	CASSLGTGTGYTF
once	TRBJ1-5	NA	TRBV11-2	TGTGCCAGCAGCCCAGGGGTGGGGTCGTATCAGCCCCAGCATTTT	CASSPGVGSYQPQHF
NA	TRBJ1-5	NA	TRBV27	TGTGCCAGCAGTTTAAACAGGGATGGCAATCAGCCCCAGCATTTT	CASSLNRDGNQPQHF
NA	TRBJ2-1	TRBD2	TRBV7-3	TGTGCCAGCAGCTTAACTAGCGGGAGCAATGAGCAGTTCTTC	CASSLTSGSNEQFF
NA	TRBJ2-3	NA	TRBV19	TGTGCCAGTAGTCTCAGGGTCACAGATACGCAGTATTTT	CASSLRVTDTQYF
NA	TRBJ2-2	NA	TRBV9	TGTGCCAGCAGCAGTGAGGTGAAGAACACCGGGGAGCTGTTTTTT	CASSSEVKNTGELFF
NA	TRBJ2-1	TRBD2	TRBV24-1	TGTGCCACCAGTGATCCCCGGGGGGGGGATGAGCAGTTCTTC	CATSDPRGGDEQFF
few	TRBJ1-6	NA	TRBV3-1/TRBV3-2	TGTGCCAGCAGCCCCTCGTTAGCCCGGAGCTCCTATAATTCACCCCTCCACTTT	CASSPSLARSSYNSPLHF
NA	TRBJ1-6	NA	TRBV21-1	TGTGCCAGCCCCCCAGACCGACCAGTGGAGCCCCTCCACTTT	CASPPDRPVEPLHF
NA	TRBJ2-2	NA	TRBV19	TGTGCCAGTAGGTCGGGGGGCGCAACCGGGGAGCTGTTTTTT	CASRSGGATGELFF
NA	TRBJ2-3	TRBD2	TRBV27	TGTGCCAGCTGGGGCGGGAGGGGCCCAGATACGCAGTATTTT	CASWGGRGPDTQYF
NA	TRBJ2-7	NA	TRBV9	TGTGCCAGCAGCGTATCCGGGAGTATGGCGGGGGAGCAGTACTTC	CASSVSGSMAGEQYF
once	TRBJ2-7	NA	TRBV6-5	TGTGCCAGCAGTTATGAGGGAACCTACGAGCAGTACTTC	CASSYEGTYEQYF
NA	TRBJ2-6	TRBD1	TRBV11-2	TGTGCCAGCAGCTCCCACAGGGGGCGTTCGCTTTCTGGGGCCAACGTCCTGACTTTC	CASSSHRGRSLSGANVLTF
few	TRBJ2-2	TRBD2	TRBV12-5	TGTGCTAGTGGTTTGTCCAGCGGGAGGAACACCGGGGAGCTGTTTTTT	CASGLSSGRNTGELFF
NA	TRBJ2-1	NA	TRBV12-5	TGTGCTAGTGGGGCTGCGAGGGGGTCCTACAATGAGCAGTTCTTC	CASGAARGSYNEQFF
NA	TRBJ1-3	NA	TRBV4-3	TGCGCCAGCAGCCAAGAGTTGACAGGTCTAGGGGGAAACACCATATATTTT	CASSQELTGLGGNTIYF
NA	TRBJ2-7	TRBD1	TRBV28	TGTGCCAGCAGGACCGGGACAGGGGTTTACGAGCAGTACTTC	CASRTGTGVYEQYF
once	TRBJ2-2	TRBD1	TRBV5-1	TGCGCCAGCAGCTCGGACGGGGACAGACCCACCGGGGAGCTGTTTTTT	CASSSDGDRPTGELFF
NA	TRBJ2-7	TRBD1	TRBV7-8	TGTGCCAGCAGCCAGGGGGCGAGGGAGCAGTACTTC	CASSQGAREQYF
once	TRBJ2-2	TRBD1	TRBV24-1	TGTGCCACCAAAGCGACAGGGGAGTGGGGGAACACCGGGGAGCTGTTTTTT	CATKATGEWGNTGELFF
NA	TRBJ1-5	TRBD1	TRBV5-6	TGTGCCAGCAGCTCGTCGGGACAGGTTCCCAATCAGCCCCAGCATTTT	CASSSSGQVPNQPQHF
NA	TRBJ2-5	NA	TRBV6-5	TGTGCCAGCAGCCCCACCCCGACACGACAAGAGACCCAGTACTTC	CASSPTPTRQETQYF
NA	TRBJ2-5	NA	TRBV2	TGTGCCAGCAGTGAAGAACAGGCGGTCCAAGAGACCCAGTACTTC	CASSEEQAVQETQYF
once	TRBJ2-3	TRBD1	TRBV5-1	TGCGCCAGCTACTCCGGGACAGGGACCGATACGCAGTATTTT	CASYSGTGTDTQYF
NA	TRBJ2-7	TRBD1	TRBV11-3	TGTGCCAGCAGCCTAGGCCCCGGGACAGACTACGAGCAGTACTTC	CASSLGPGTDYEQYF
NA	TRBJ2-3	NA	TRBV3-1/TRBV3-2	TGTGCCAGCAGCCAAGATTTGAGGCAGTTACCAGATACGCAGTATTTT	CASSQDLRQLPDTQYF
NA	TRBJ2-3	NA	TRBV11-3	TGTGCCAGCAGCTTTGGGGGGGCAGGGACATTACGTGCGGATACGCAGTATTTT	CASSFGGAGTLRADTQYF
NA	TRBJ2-3	NA	TRBV7-6	TGTGCCAGCAGCTTAGGGCAGGGCCAGTGGGATACGCAGTATTTT	CASSLGQGQWDTQYF
medium-sized	TRBJ2-7	TRBD2	TRBV6-2/TRBV6-3	TGTGCCAGCAGTACGACTAGCGGGAGCTCCTACGAGCAGTACTTC	CASSTTSGSSYEQYF
NA	TRBJ1-4	NA	TRBV5-1	TGCGCCAGCAGCTTGTCGAGCAGAGAGGGTAATGAAAAACTGTTTTTT	CASSLSSREGNEKLFF
NA	TRBJ2-5	NA	TRBV11-3	TGTGCCAGCAGCCCCTCGGTAGAGACCCAGTACTTC	CASSPSVETQYF
NA	TRBJ2-1	TRBD1	TRBV7-2	TGTGCCAGCAGCGTGCGAGGGACAGGGGGCCTCAATGAGCAGTTCTTC	CASSVRGTGGLNEQFF
NA	TRBJ2-7	NA	TRBV27	TGTGCCAGCAGGGGATACTCGGGAGCCACCTACGAGCAGTACTTC	CASRGYSGATYEQYF
NA	TRBJ2-7	TRBD1	TRBV6-5	TGTGCCAGCAGTTACCGGGACAGAGCCTACGAGCAGTACTTC	CASSYRDRAYEQYF
NA	TRBJ1-1	NA	TRBV24-1	TGTGCCACCAGTGTGTCGGGGGTGAACACTGAAGCTTTCTTT	CATSVSGVNTEAFF